This T cell receptor (beta chain) was profiled in a study of CD8+CD57+ T cells in acquired aplastic anemia. Study-level background: Roughly 3.2 ug was the average amount of DNA from sorted CD4+ and CD8+ cells. Findings and caveats of the study: Common to patients and controls were around 30 CD8+ CDR3 sequences.

On this clonotype: Its antigen is still unknown.

Germline values: CDR1 MDHEN, CDR2 SYDVKM. The CDR3 spans 11 residues. V was shortened by 6 bases and J by 5 bases, with 7 bases between the two germline ends. It was genomic DNA that served as the template for profiling TCR beta VDJ and CDR3. TCRdb analysed the reads with MiXCR anew, one entry per CDR3 protein. Of 150,000 to 200,000 distinct CDR3 sequences listed, roughly 40% are singletons. Sequenced: sorted CD4+, CD8+, or CD8+CD57+ T cells (not recorded which) from PBMCs. This sequence joins TRBV28 and TRBJ1-1; maybe TRBD1 (5 bases). The source is a human donor in good health. CDR3 region: CASRWGTEAFF. CDR3 nucleotides: TGTGCCAGCAGGTGGGGGACTGAAGCTTTCTTT. Looking up the rest from reference TRBV28 and TRBJ1-1 gives the full variable domain: DVKVTQSSRYLVKRTGEKVFLECVQDMDHENMFWYRQDPGLGLRLIYFSYDVKMKEKGDIPEGYSVSREKKERFSLILESASTNQTSMYLCASRWGTEAFFGQGTRLTVV.